This entry features one T cell receptor (beta chain) sequence. It lacks a known antigen. Base quality data are lacking; no much larger clone is found one base away. This sample also contains other DNA sequences that code for the same CDR3. Trimming costs V 3 bases and J 7 bases, and their ends lie 13 bases apart. The germline V gene gives CDR1 as MDHEN and CDR2 as SYDVKM. Its CDR3 holds 14 amino acids, cysteine through phenylalanine. Here the CDR3 DNA is all that survives: 42 bases in frame from base 1. Healthy HIV-negative adults with no recently reported acute infections or vaccinations were included as donors. Every donor was a Caucasian adult living in Nashville, Tennessee, USA. CD4+ T cells were enriched by magnetic negative selection, after which naive cells were positively selected on CD45RA and the negative fraction was taken as the memory subset. Blood was obtained by leukapheresis, after which PBMCs were separated by Ficoll-Histopaque density gradient centrifugation and cryopreserved in liquid nitrogen vapor phase. Analytical flow cytometry was used to check the purity and quantity of every magnetically sorted T cell population. Genomic DNA was isolated from each sorted fraction and quantified by UV absorbance on a Nanodrop 2000c.

This sample stems from a study of shared clonotypes between healthy human individuals (dated by TCRdb to about 2020). About the investigation overall: A few men and two women, aged 18 to 49 years, made up the cohort. For each donor, three plates each were used for CD4 naive and CD4 memory, two plates were used for CD8 naive, and one plate was used for CD8 memory. To estimate repertoire size and how much clonotypes are shared between individuals, the study performed deep sequencing of blood TCR repertoires from a handful of healthy adults. Libraries were prepared and TCR repertoires were sequenced by different laboratories using diverse techniques, in order to increase sequencing depth and limit assay-specific biases. Each donor's leukapheresis produced roughly between roughly 0.9 and 8.9 billion PBMCs.

Results and caveats for the whole study, not just this receptor: Rarefaction of sorted-subset datasets indicated incomplete sequencing despite the large sequencing depth. Across a handful of donors, approximately 5% of naive CD4, more than 3% of naive CD8, approximately 2.5% of memory CD4, and over 0.35% of memory CD8 clonotypes were shared. Sampling was restricted to blood, and TCR repertoires in tissues likely differ from the TCR repertoires found in blood. Pairwise subsampling indicated that sequencing depth was expected to affect the degree of clonotype sharing among donors. Clonotypes shared by all four sorted-subset donors showed higher generation probabilities than non-shared clonotypes. Because the study included only a small number of donors, the genetic and exposure-history diversity represented was limited. Larger estimated clonotype richness was generally found for naive subsets than for memory subsets.

Using the deep immunoSEQ assay, TCR CDR3 regions were amplified from genomic DNA by multiplex PCR. Genomic DNA extracted from each cell subset was distributed evenly over all wells of several immunoSEQ 96-well plates, and each plate served as one replicate. For sorted subsets, around 200 ng genomic DNA, equal to 25,000 to 35,000 T cell genomes, was loaded into each replicate PCR. The purified libraries were quantified using a Qubit 3.0 fluorometer, sized with a Bioanalyzer 2100, and then quantified again using the KAPA Library Quantification kit. A separate single-read 150-cycle Illumina NextSeq 550 flow cell was used to sequence each immunoSEQ 96-well plate. Per the authors' processing: The immunoSEQ output contained only junctional sequences without quality scores, so filtering could not match that applied to full-length reads. Sequences were annotated with PyIR, a Python wrapper for IgBLAST v1.9, and V/J genes and CDR3 were assigned using IMGT germline references. Reads were filtered out if the reads had weak V/J assignments (E-value above 1e-6), no CDR3, stop codons, out-of-frame junctions, or ambiguous translated residues. V3J clonotypes were defined as sequences sharing the same inferred V gene, J gene, and CDR3 amino acid sequence. The percentage overlap between two repertoires was calculated by dividing the number of shared unique clonotypes by the size of the smaller repertoire. Three approaches were used to assess repertoire richness: RTK rarefaction, the Chao1 estimator, and Recon v2.1 estimates of unobserved clonotypes. OLGA was used to compute generation probabilities for all TCRbeta clonotypes that the gDNA method yielded from a handful of donors. TCRdb retrieved this table from immuneACCESS and kept in-frame rearrangements only. Not all clones are present; in checked studies, unresolved V genes account for under half, and no reason is known for the remainder. The V and J calls and clone size are taken from that table; D and trimming were inferred from the DNA. Present in this sample are 2 million to 2.5 million clones, over 85% of which were seen just once. Of the sample, more than 0.35% falls within the top ten clones.

Sequencing was performed on naive CD4+ T cells from PBMCs. The cell subset or site tag for this specimen amounts to: CD45RA+ positively selected. The sequence joins TRBV28 to TRBJ2-1; perhaps TRBD2 is the D gene, with 6 bases matching. This clonotype originated in a man aged 18 to 29 in good health. Some clones in this sample may be carry-over from other donors' samples. The CDR3 protein: CASSLSSGRNEQFF. The DNA sequence follows: TGTGCCAGCAGTTTGAGCAGCGGGCGGAATGAGCAGTTCTTC.